Listed below are T cell receptor beta chains from one sample, sequenced in a study of CD8+ T cells in alopecia areata. Sequencing was performed with immunoSEQ multiplex PCR; in TCRdb, only in-frame clones are kept and a portion is missing. The table includes roughly 120,000 clones, around two fifths detected once. The sequencing sample was made of CD4+ T cells sorted from blood. The origin of the receptors is a human donor with alopecia areata. CDR3s include the opening cysteine and the closing phenylalanine or tryptophan. D genes are given only for firm matches. Where a row states a size, it is once, few, many or the class of an expanded clone; other rows omit it.

V gene: TRBV7-9; D gene: TRBD2; J gene: TRBJ2-3; clone size: few; CDR3 protein: CASTLAGGLDTQYF; CDR3 DNA: TGTGCCAGCACCCTAGCGGGGGGCCTTGATACGCAGTATTTT
V gene: TRBV9; D gene: TRBD1; J gene: TRBJ2-6; clone size: NA; CDR3 protein: CASSAGQILSGANVLTF; CDR3 DNA: TGTGCCAGCAGCGCGGGACAGATTCTCTCTGGGGCCAACGTCCTGACTTTC
V gene: TRBV30; D gene: NA; J gene: TRBJ1-2; clone size: NA; CDR3 protein: CAWSVRECCYGYTF; CDR3 DNA: TGTGCCTGGAGTGTACGAGAGTGCTGCTATGGCTACACCTTC
V gene: TRBV7-6; D gene: NA; J gene: TRBJ2-7; clone size: NA; CDR3 protein: CASRTNVGGSYEQYF; CDR3 DNA: TGTGCCAGCAGAACCAACGTCGGGGGCAGCTACGAGCAGTACTTC
V gene: TRBV7-2; D gene: TRBD1; J gene: TRBJ1-2; clone size: NA; CDR3 protein: CASSLWDSYGYTF; CDR3 DNA: TGTGCCAGCAGCTTGTGGGACAGCTATGGCTACACCTTC
V gene: TRBV4-1; D gene: TRBD1; J gene: TRBJ2-2; clone size: NA; CDR3 protein: CASSQDGTANTGELFF; CDR3 DNA: TGCGCCAGCAGCCAGGATGGGACAGCGAACACCGGGGAGCTGTTTTTT
V gene: TRBV7-2; D gene: NA; J gene: TRBJ2-7; clone size: NA; CDR3 protein: CASSGGRDYEQYF; CDR3 DNA: TGTGCCAGCTCCGGGGGACGGGACTACGAGCAGTACTTC
V gene: TRBV7-3; D gene: TRBD1; J gene: TRBJ2-3; clone size: NA; CDR3 protein: CASRPGTGGDTQYF; CDR3 DNA: TGTGCCAGCAGGCCAGGGACAGGCGGAGATACGCAGTATTTT
V gene: TRBV30; D gene: TRBD1; J gene: TRBJ2-7; clone size: NA; CDR3 protein: CAWRTGGGEQYF; CDR3 DNA: TGTGCCTGGCGGACAGGGGGTGGGGAGCAGTACTTC
V gene: TRBV4-3; D gene: NA; J gene: TRBJ1-1; clone size: NA; CDR3 protein: CASSLRAGDTEAFF; CDR3 DNA: TGCGCCAGCAGCCTCAGGGCAGGGGACACTGAAGCTTTCTTT
V gene: TRBV6-6; D gene: NA; J gene: TRBJ2-7; clone size: NA; CDR3 protein: CASSYSPPSGQYF; CDR3 DNA: TGTGCCAGCAGTTACTCCCCCCCCTCGGGGCAGTACTTC
V gene: TRBV29-1; D gene: NA; J gene: TRBJ2-7; clone size: once; CDR3 protein: CSVEGVSYEQYF; CDR3 DNA: TGCAGCGTTGAAGGAGTCTCCTACGAGCAGTACTTC
V gene: TRBV2; D gene: NA; J gene: TRBJ2-5; clone size: NA; CDR3 protein: CASSEDFGETQYF; CDR3 DNA: TGTGCCAGCAGTGAGGACTTCGGAGAGACCCAGTACTTC
V gene: TRBV5-4; D gene: TRBD2; J gene: TRBJ2-5; clone size: NA; CDR3 protein: CASSSAPTSGGETQYF; CDR3 DNA: TGTGCCAGCAGCTCAGCACCGACTAGCGGGGGCGAGACCCAGTACTTC
V gene: TRBV7-9; D gene: TRBD2; J gene: TRBJ2-1; clone size: few; CDR3 protein: CASSSPSAGGRYDEQFF; CDR3 DNA: TGTGCCAGCAGCTCCCCCTCGGCGGGGGGAAGGTACGATGAGCAGTTCTTC
V gene: TRBV9; D gene: NA; J gene: TRBJ2-1; clone size: few; CDR3 protein: CASSVSTRGFNEQFF; CDR3 DNA: TGTGCCAGCAGCGTATCGACTAGAGGTTTCAATGAGCAGTTCTTC
V gene: TRBV2; D gene: NA; J gene: TRBJ2-7; clone size: once; CDR3 protein: CASSEQNEQYF; CDR3 DNA: TGTGCCAGCAGTGAACAAAACGAGCAGTACTTC
V gene: TRBV5-1; D gene: NA; J gene: TRBJ2-4; clone size: NA; CDR3 protein: CASSLDRGRDIQYF; CDR3 DNA: TGCGCCAGCAGCTTGGATCGGGGTAGAGACATTCAGTACTTC
V gene: TRBV4-2; D gene: NA; J gene: TRBJ2-3; clone size: few; CDR3 protein: CASSQESGTLIDTHF; CDR3 DNA: TGTGCCAGCAGCCAAGAAAGCGGTACACTCATAGATACGCACTTT
V gene: TRBV28; D gene: TRBD1; J gene: TRBJ2-3; clone size: few; CDR3 protein: CASSSAGTGADTQYF; CDR3 DNA: TGTGCCAGCAGTTCCGCCGGAACAGGGGCAGATACGCAGTATTTT
V gene: TRBV29-1; D gene: TRBD1; J gene: TRBJ1-1; clone size: NA; CDR3 protein: CSVADRGYTEAFF; CDR3 DNA: TGCAGCGTAGCGGACAGGGGCTACACTGAAGCTTTCTTT
V gene: TRBV9; D gene: NA; J gene: TRBJ2-2; clone size: few; CDR3 protein: CASSVGNSGELFF; CDR3 DNA: TGTGCCAGCAGCGTAGGGAATTCGGGGGAGCTGTTTTTT
V gene: TRBV4-3; D gene: NA; J gene: TRBJ2-1; clone size: NA; CDR3 protein: CASSQDPKGGYNEQFF; CDR3 DNA: TGCGCCAGCAGCCAAGATCCGAAAGGGGGATACAATGAGCAGTTCTTC
V gene: TRBV29-1; D gene: TRBD1; J gene: TRBJ1-5; clone size: NA; CDR3 protein: CSVTRGQGDQPQHF; CDR3 DNA: TGCAGCGTTACAAGAGGACAGGGAGATCAGCCCCAGCATTTT
V gene: TRBV4-3; D gene: NA; J gene: TRBJ2-7; clone size: NA; CDR3 protein: CASSRRATNYEQYF; CDR3 DNA: TGCGCCAGCAGCCGGCGGGCAACAAACTACGAGCAGTACTTC
V gene: TRBV6-5; D gene: NA; J gene: TRBJ1-2; clone size: NA; CDR3 protein: CASRWGPRYTF; CDR3 DNA: TGTGCCAGCAGATGGGGCCCCCGCTACACCTTC
V gene: TRBV5-4; D gene: NA; J gene: TRBJ2-3; clone size: NA; CDR3 protein: CASSKDYGSADTQYF; CDR3 DNA: TGTGCCAGCAGCAAGGATTACGGTAGCGCAGATACGCAGTATTTT
V gene: TRBV4-3; D gene: TRBD2; J gene: TRBJ2-1; clone size: NA; CDR3 protein: CASSQDYSGVIYYEQFF; CDR3 DNA: TGCGCCAGCAGCCAAGATTACAGCGGGGTTATTTACTATGAGCAGTTCTTC
V gene: TRBV6-5; D gene: TRBD1; J gene: TRBJ2-1; clone size: NA; CDR3 protein: CASSRTGALYNEQFF; CDR3 DNA: TGTGCCAGCAGTCGTACAGGGGCCCTCTACAATGAGCAGTTCTTC
V gene: TRBV7-9; D gene: TRBD1; J gene: TRBJ2-5; clone size: few; CDR3 protein: CASSPEGQGRETQYF; CDR3 DNA: TGCGCCAGCAGCCCGGAAGGACAGGGACGGGAGACCCAGTACTTC
V gene: TRBV29-1; D gene: NA; J gene: TRBJ2-7; clone size: few; CDR3 protein: CSVVGRTPREQYF; CDR3 DNA: TGCAGCGTAGTGGGACGGACCCCTAGAGAGCAGTACTTC
V gene: TRBV6-5; D gene: TRBD1; J gene: TRBJ1-6; clone size: NA; CDR3 protein: CASRDRGNSPLHF; CDR3 DNA: TGTGCCAGCAGAGACAGGGGTAATTCACCCCTCCACTTT
V gene: TRBV28; D gene: TRBD1; J gene: TRBJ1-2; clone size: few; CDR3 protein: CASRTGQGGGYTF; CDR3 DNA: TGTGCCAGCAGGACGGGACAGGGTGGTGGCTACACCTTC
V gene: TRBV9; D gene: NA; J gene: TRBJ2-1; clone size: few; CDR3 protein: CASSFSPSSYNEQFF; CDR3 DNA: TGTGCCAGCAGCTTTAGCCCGAGCTCCTACAATGAGCAGTTCTTC
V gene: TRBV5-1; D gene: TRBD1; J gene: TRBJ2-7; clone size: NA; CDR3 protein: CASSLDGTGKQYF; CDR3 DNA: TGCGCCAGCAGCTTGGATGGGACAGGGAAGCAGTACTTC
V gene: TRBV29-1; D gene: NA; J gene: TRBJ2-1; clone size: NA; CDR3 protein: CSVNRDSYNEQFF; CDR3 DNA: TGCAGCGTTAACAGGGACTCCTACAATGAGCAGTTCTTC
V gene: TRBV27; D gene: NA; J gene: TRBJ2-7; clone size: NA; CDR3 protein: CASSSLNSYEQYF; CDR3 DNA: TGTGCCAGCAGTTCTCTTAACTCCTACGAGCAGTACTTC
V gene: TRBV28; D gene: NA; J gene: TRBJ1-5; clone size: few; CDR3 protein: CATAGGPNQPQHF; CDR3 DNA: TGTGCCACCGCGGGGGGGCCCAACCAGCCCCAGCATTTT
V gene: TRBV11-1; D gene: TRBD2; J gene: TRBJ2-1; clone size: NA; CDR3 protein: CASSLGTSGSTDEQFF; CDR3 DNA: TGTGCCAGCAGCTTAGGTACTAGCGGGAGTACCGATGAGCAGTTCTTC
V gene: TRBV5-1; D gene: NA; J gene: TRBJ1-2; clone size: NA; CDR3 protein: CASSPDSYGYTF; CDR3 DNA: TGCGCCAGCAGCCCGGACTCCTATGGCTACACCTTC
V gene: TRBV9; D gene: NA; J gene: TRBJ2-7; clone size: few; CDR3 protein: CASSVDTGFSTNEQYF; CDR3 DNA: TGTGCCAGCAGCGTAGACACCGGCTTTTCCACCAACGAGCAGTACTTC
V gene: TRBV30; D gene: NA; J gene: TRBJ1-2; clone size: NA; CDR3 protein: CAWSLQSNGYTF; CDR3 DNA: TGTGCCTGGAGTCTACAATCGAATGGCTACACCTTC
V gene: TRBV29-1; D gene: TRBD1; J gene: TRBJ2-6; clone size: few; CDR3 protein: CSVEGRGTGGHSGANVLTF; CDR3 DNA: TGCAGCGTTGAGGGGAGGGGGACAGGGGGCCACTCTGGGGCCAACGTCCTGACTTTC
V gene: TRBV29-1; D gene: TRBD1; J gene: TRBJ2-7; clone size: NA; CDR3 protein: CSAKGTGDYEQYF; CDR3 DNA: TGCAGCGCGAAAGGGACAGGGGACTACGAGCAGTACTTC
V gene: TRBV30; D gene: NA; J gene: TRBJ2-3; clone size: few; CDR3 protein: CAWSVLWGDTQYF; CDR3 DNA: TGTGCCTGGAGTGTACTCTGGGGCGATACGCAGTATTTT
V gene: TRBV2; D gene: TRBD2; J gene: TRBJ2-1; clone size: NA; CDR3 protein: CASSLPSGRPPEQFF; CDR3 DNA: TGTGCCAGCAGCCTACCTAGCGGGAGGCCGCCGGAGCAGTTCTTC
V gene: TRBV30; D gene: TRBD2; J gene: TRBJ2-3; clone size: NA; CDR3 protein: CAWSVRGVDTQYF; CDR3 DNA: TGTGCCTGGAGTGTACGGGGGGTGGATACGCAGTATTTT
V gene: TRBV2; D gene: NA; J gene: TRBJ2-4; clone size: NA; CDR3 protein: CASSGGPQSRNIQYF; CDR3 DNA: TGTGCCAGCAGTGGGGGACCCCAATCGCGGAACATTCAGTACTTC
V gene: TRBV7-2; D gene: NA; J gene: TRBJ1-1; clone size: NA; CDR3 protein: CASSYSGTNTEAFF; CDR3 DNA: TGTGCCAGCAGCTACTCCGGGACGAACACTGAAGCTTTCTTT
V gene: TRBV29-1; D gene: NA; J gene: TRBJ1-1; clone size: NA; CDR3 protein: CSVESQVATEAFF; CDR3 DNA: TGCAGCGTTGAGAGCCAGGTCGCAACTGAAGCTTTCTTT
V gene: TRBV7-2; D gene: NA; J gene: TRBJ2-7; clone size: few; CDR3 protein: CASSLERKYEQYF; CDR3 DNA: TGTGCCAGCAGCTTAGAGAGAAAATACGAGCAGTACTTC
V gene: TRBV29-1; D gene: NA; J gene: TRBJ1-1; clone size: NA; CDR3 protein: CSVEVTISGTEAFF; CDR3 DNA: TGCAGCGTTGAGGTAACCATCTCGGGCACTGAAGCTTTCTTT
V gene: TRBV5-1; D gene: TRBD2; J gene: TRBJ2-7; clone size: NA; CDR3 protein: CASSHSSGRVYEQYF; CDR3 DNA: TGCGCCAGCAGCCACTCTAGCGGGAGAGTCTACGAGCAGTACTTC
V gene: TRBV2; D gene: NA; J gene: TRBJ2-3; clone size: once; CDR3 protein: CASRPFTDTQYF; CDR3 DNA: TGTGCCAGCAGGCCTTTCACAGATACGCAGTATTTT